This is a list of T cell receptor beta chains from one sample in a study of blood T cell repertoires in COVID-19. Sequencing used immunoSEQ multiplex PCR; TCRdb keeps in-frame clones, though not all of them. The data show roughly 140,000 clones, 75% to 90% seen once. The sample was peripheral blood. The receptors originated from a man aged 65 to 85 with acute or convalescent COVID-19. CDR3s leave out the opening cysteine and the closing phenylalanine or tryptophan.

J gene,V gene,CDR3 protein
TRBJ2-5,TRBV10-2,ASSQPGSAAVGETQY
TRBJ2-5,TRBV6-6,ASSYITGQETQY
TRBJ2-1,TRBV5-4,ASSSRYGSYNEQF
TRBJ1-6,TRBV7-2,ASSLSTPYNSPLH
TRBJ1-5,TRBV10-3,AISTTRQGAESQPQH
TRBJ2-2,TRBV24-1,ATSEHRVTGELF
TRBJ1-2,TRBV27,ASSKVGDRATYGYT
TRBJ2-5,TRBV2,ASRLDSGRETQY
TRBJ2-7,TRBV27,ASGTGTGRHEQY
TRBJ1-1,TRBV29-1,SAGGGPTNTEAF
TRBJ2-3,TRBV10-1,ASSESTGQDTQY
TRBJ2-5,TRBV19,ASRSTGEETQY
TRBJ1-6,TRBV5-1,ASSRGQGEVAPLH
TRBJ2-7,TRBV5-8,ASSPGTSYSYEQY
TRBJ2-5,TRBV4-2,ASSQERGMETQY
TRBJ2-7,TRBV18,ASSPNDRFYEQY
TRBJ1-2,TRBV7-9,ASSGGGYGYT
TRBJ2-1,TRBV29-1,SGRRPALDEQF
TRBJ2-2,TRBV13,ASSLWAGRANTGELF
TRBJ1-1,TRBV10-3,AISGGQGAAEAF
TRBJ2-7,TRBV7-9,ASSPGQGSREQY
TRBJ2-1,TRBV28,ASSRDRGHEQF
TRBJ2-1,TRBV5-4,ASSSGLAGGYYNEQF
TRBJ2-7,TRBV3-1/TRBV3-2,ASSQDGRAPWEQY
TRBJ1-6,TRBV5-1,ASSLDVGGYNSPLH
TRBJ1-1,TRBV10-3,AISLRGQGAGNTEAF
TRBJ2-3,TRBV11-1,ASSPRTAIDTQY
TRBJ2-6,TRBV5-5,ASSLGTGDSGANVLT
TRBJ1-5,TRBV28,ASTQGSFDQPQH
TRBJ1-2,TRBV19,ASSTRHANYGYT
TRBJ2-7,TRBV24-1,ATSDTNRGFPYEQY
TRBJ2-7,TRBV11-3,ASSPGLAYEQY
TRBJ1-3,TRBV3-1/TRBV3-2,ASSEQGAPGNTIY
TRBJ1-6,TRBV6-5,ASSRQGRNSPLH
TRBJ1-5,TRBV14,ASSQVRGGFRNQPQH
TRBJ1-2,TRBV6-5,ASSFLVANYGYT
TRBJ2-3,TRBV7-3,ASSPGTSRMDTQY
TRBJ2-7,TRBV5-1,ASSLLRSSGIQTYEQY
TRBJ1-5,TRBV19,ASSRLGTANQPQH
TRBJ2-3,TRBV18,ASSPDPVGGSDTQY
TRBJ2-7,TRBV11-1,ASSTVGRAEYEQY
TRBJ1-5,TRBV6-5,ASTKVEGGQPQH
TRBJ2-5,TRBV25-1,ASSSWAGGQTQY
TRBJ2-7,TRBV19,ASSMTSGRGSYEQY